The 14 T cell receptor beta chains presented below share a single source sample, sequenced in a study of OX40 agonist ivuxolimab in advanced cancers. Measured with immunoSEQ multiplex PCR; TCRdb has only the in-frame clones, and not every one. The data hold 72,000 or so clones, with approximately 81% observed a single time. Here the sequenced sample was CD4+ or CD8+ T cells sorted from blood, taken in a trial of the OX40 agonist ivuxolimab. These receptor sequences come from an adult with an advanced solid tumor such as melanoma, head and neck, liver or kidney cancer.

The CDR3 spells CSVGQERSGNTIYF. For the CDR3, the DNA is TGCAGCGTCGGACAGGAACGCTCTGGAAACACCATATATTTT. This sequence joins TRBV29-1 and TRBJ1-3; 7 positions match TRBD1. Trimming cost V 6 bases and J 0 bases; bases outside gene matches: 5. Per germline, CDR1 SQVTM and CDR2 ANQGSEA. CDR3 length equals 14 residues.

This clone has just one count. The chain has TRBV6-1 and TRBJ2-3; 7 bases are shared with TRBD1. The V and J ends lost 8 bases and 2 bases, in that order; junction bases with no gene match: 7. The V gene's germline CDR1 is MNHNS and CDR2 SASEGT. The CDR3 is made up of 14 amino acids. CDR3 in DNA: TGTGCCAGCGAGGCTGGACAGGACACAGATACGCAGTATTTT. This translates into CASEAGQDTDTQYF.

The rearrangement uses TRBV19 and TRBJ2-5; D not resolved. The germline gives CDR1 LNHDA, CDR2 SQIVND (reference sequence). V was clipped by 5 bases and J by 0 bases, with 16 bases between them. This CDR3 has 16 amino acids. CDR3 coding DNA: TGTGCCAGTAGTGTAGGGTCCTTTTCGTACCAAGAGACCCAGTACTTC. Translated, it gives CASSVGSFSYQETQYF.

This chain links TRBV2 with TRBJ2-5, with 8 bases that match TRBD1. Trimming cost V 8 bases and J 5 bases; bases outside gene matches: 4. CDR3 length: 12 residues. The germline gives CDR1 SNHLY, CDR2 FYNNEI. CDR3 nucleotides: TGTGCCAGCGGACAGGGATGGGAGACCCAGTACTTC. As protein: CASGQGWETQYF. The full variable domain, in which reference TRBV2 and TRBJ2-5 provide the parts outside the CDR3, is EPEVTQTPSHQVTQMGQEVILRCVPISNHLYFYWYRQILGQKVEFLVSFYNNEISEKSEIFDDQFSVERPDGSNFTLKIRSTKLEDSAMYFCASGQGWETQYFGPGTRLLVL.

The chain has TRBV19 and TRBJ1-6, with TRBD1 matching over 7 bases. Trimming removed 8 bases from V and 6 bases from J; junction bases left unmatched: 4. Looked up from germline, CDR1 is LNHDA and CDR2 is SQIVND (reference sequence). This CDR3 has 13 residues. The CDR3 DNA sequence: TGTGCCAGTCAGGACAGGTCTAATTCACCCCTCCACTTT. This sequence encodes CASQDRSNSPLHF.

The chain recombines TRBV27 with TRBJ2-5, with TRBD2 matching over 7 bases. The J call may be wrong; the DNA end is better matched by TRBJ2-7. This CDR3 has 15 amino acids. Looked up from germline, CDR1 is MNHEY and CDR2 is SMNVEV (reference sequence). The CDR3 sequence: CASSFGGGLSYEQYF. CDR3 bases: TGTGCCAGCAGTTTCGGCGGGGGACTCTCCTACGAGCAGTACTTC.

The chain joins TRBV12-5 to TRBJ2-7; D may match TRBD1 or TRBD2 (5 bases each). Germline values: CDR1 LGHNT, CDR2 FRNRAP. Trimming shortened V by 7 bases and J by 7 bases, and 23 bases separated the two germline ends. The CDR3 length is 15 residues. CDR3 protein: CASALSGTDRVEQYF. CDR3 DNA: TGTGCTAGTGCGCTTTCCGGGACCGACAGAGTGGAGCAGTACTTC. The full variable domain, with the rest looked up from reference TRBV12-5 and TRBJ2-7, is DARVTQTPRHKVTEMGQEVTMRCQPILGHNTVFWYRQTMMQGLELLAYFRNRAPLDDSGMPKDRFSAEMPDATLATLKIQPSEPRDSAVYFCASALSGTDRVEQYFGPGTRLTVT.

This sequence joins TRBV7-9 and TRBJ2-7; TRBD1 might be the D (6 bases). Trimming took off 1 base at V and 1 base at J, with 14 bases between the two ends. CDR3 length: 16 amino acids. Germline CDR1 and CDR2: SEHNR and FQNEAQ (reference sequence). CDR3 loop: CASSLGRGQHSYEQYF. The CDR3 coding sequence is TGTGCCAGCAGCTTAGGTCGAGGACAGCATTCCTACGAGCAGTACTTC.

This clone was seen once. The J gene is TRBJ1-2, the V gene TRBV7-9, with D possibly matching TRBD1 (5 bases). CDR3 length equals 15 residues. V gave up 0 bases and J gave up 4 bases, with 12 bases separating them. The germline V gene has CDR1 SEHNR and CDR2 FQNEAQ (reference sequence). The CDR3 protein is CASSLAFETAYGYTF. CDR3 in DNA: TGTGCCAGCAGCTTAGCGTTCGAGACAGCCTATGGCTACACCTTC.

The rearrangement links TRBV6-5 to TRBJ1-2; possible D gene TRBD1, 6 bases. CDR1 and CDR2 from the germline V gene are MNHEY and SVGAGI. CDR3 length: 16 residues. Trimming cost V 0 bases and J 2 bases, with 13 bases left between them. CDR3 DNA: TGTGCCAGCAGTTACTCGTTGAGTGGGGGCAACTATGGCTACACCTTC. Protein sequence: CASSYSLSGGNYGYTF.

The chain employs TRBV28 and TRBJ2-7; a possible D gene is TRBD1 (6 bases). CDR3 length equals 15 residues. V lost 5 bases and J lost 3, with 17 bases in between. Germline V lookup: CDR1 MDHEN, CDR2 SYDVKM. The CDR3 is CASSQSGQSNYEQYF. The CDR3 DNA follows: TGTGCCAGCAGTCAAAGCGGACAGTCTAACTACGAGCAGTACTTC. Based on the CDR3 plus reference TRBV28 and TRBJ2-7, the full variable domain is DVKVTQSSRYLVKRTGEKVFLECVQDMDHENMFWYRQDPGLGLRLIYFSYDVKMKEKGDIPEGYSVSREKKERFSLILESASTNQTSMYLCASSQSGQSNYEQYFGPGTRLTVT.

The chain is built from TRBV4-1 and TRBJ1-5; D may be TRBD1 (5 bases). Germline CDR1 is MGHRA and CDR2 is YSYEKL. V lost 4 bases and J 3 bases, leaving 10 bases between the germline ends. The CDR3 has 14 residues. The CDR3 loop is CASSPGQTNQPQHF. The DNA for the CDR3 is TGCGCCAGCAGCCCTGGACAAACCAATCAGCCCCAGCATTTT.

The rearrangement links TRBV7-3 to TRBJ1-2; D possibly corresponds to TRBD1 (6 bases). Germline V gene lookup returns CDR1 SGHTA and CDR2 FQGTGA. The CDR3 spans 16 residues. V gave up 5 bases and J gave up 3 bases, with 19 bases separating them. The CDR3 reads CASSQGSGGRDYGYTF. In nucleotides, the CDR3 is TGTGCCAGCAGCCAAGGGAGCGGGGGCCGGGACTATGGCTACACCTTC.

The rearrangement joins TRBV6-4 to TRBJ1-2; D is undetermined. Germline V lookup: CDR1 MRHNA, CDR2 SNTAGT. There are 14 residues in the CDR3. With 0 bases removed from V and 4 bases from J, the gap between germline ends came to 9 bases. In nucleotides, the CDR3 is TGTGCCAGCAGTGACTCGAGCAGGACCTATGGCTACACCTTC. Amino acid sequence: CASSDSSRTYGYTF.